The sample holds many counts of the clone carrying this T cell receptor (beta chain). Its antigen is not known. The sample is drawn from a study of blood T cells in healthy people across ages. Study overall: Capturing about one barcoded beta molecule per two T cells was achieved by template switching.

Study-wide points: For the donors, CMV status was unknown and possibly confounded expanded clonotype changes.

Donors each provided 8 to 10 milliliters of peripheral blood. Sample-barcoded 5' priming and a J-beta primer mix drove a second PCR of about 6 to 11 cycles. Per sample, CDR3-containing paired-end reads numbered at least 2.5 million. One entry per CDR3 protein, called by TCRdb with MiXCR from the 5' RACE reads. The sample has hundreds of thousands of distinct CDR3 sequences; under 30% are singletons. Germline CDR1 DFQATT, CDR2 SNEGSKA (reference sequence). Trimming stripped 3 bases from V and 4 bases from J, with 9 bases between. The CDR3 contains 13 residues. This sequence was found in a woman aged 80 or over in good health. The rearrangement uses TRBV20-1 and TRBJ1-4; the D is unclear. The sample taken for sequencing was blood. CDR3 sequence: CSASYHNNEKLFF. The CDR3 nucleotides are TGCAGTGCTAGTTATCACAATAATGAAAAACTGTTTTTT.